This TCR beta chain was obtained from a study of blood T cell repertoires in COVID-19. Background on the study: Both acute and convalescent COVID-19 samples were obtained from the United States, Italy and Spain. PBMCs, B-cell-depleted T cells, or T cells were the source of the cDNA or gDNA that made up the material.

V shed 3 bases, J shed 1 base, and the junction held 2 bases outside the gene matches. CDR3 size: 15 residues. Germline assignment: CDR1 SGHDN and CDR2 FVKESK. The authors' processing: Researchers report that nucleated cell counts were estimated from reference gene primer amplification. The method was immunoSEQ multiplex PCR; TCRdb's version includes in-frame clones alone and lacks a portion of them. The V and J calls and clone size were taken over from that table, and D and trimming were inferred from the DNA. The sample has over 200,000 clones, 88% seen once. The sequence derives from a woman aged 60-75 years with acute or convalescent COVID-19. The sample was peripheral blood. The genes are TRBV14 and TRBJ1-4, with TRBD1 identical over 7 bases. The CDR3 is CASSQGQRTNEKLFF. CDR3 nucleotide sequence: TGTGCCAGCAGCCAGGGACAGCGAACTAATGAAAAACTGTTTTTT.